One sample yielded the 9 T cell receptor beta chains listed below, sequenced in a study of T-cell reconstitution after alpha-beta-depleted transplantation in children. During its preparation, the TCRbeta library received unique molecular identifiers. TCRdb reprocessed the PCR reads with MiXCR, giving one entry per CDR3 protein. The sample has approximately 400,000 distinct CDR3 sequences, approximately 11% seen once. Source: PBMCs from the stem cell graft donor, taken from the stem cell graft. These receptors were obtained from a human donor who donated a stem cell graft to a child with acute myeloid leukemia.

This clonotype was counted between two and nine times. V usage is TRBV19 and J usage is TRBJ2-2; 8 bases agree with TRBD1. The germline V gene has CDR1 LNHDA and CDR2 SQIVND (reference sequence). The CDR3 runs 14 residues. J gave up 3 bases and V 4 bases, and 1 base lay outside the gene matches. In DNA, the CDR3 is TGTGCCAGTAGTACGGACAGGGACACCGGGGAGCTGTTTTTT. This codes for CASSTDRDTGELFF.

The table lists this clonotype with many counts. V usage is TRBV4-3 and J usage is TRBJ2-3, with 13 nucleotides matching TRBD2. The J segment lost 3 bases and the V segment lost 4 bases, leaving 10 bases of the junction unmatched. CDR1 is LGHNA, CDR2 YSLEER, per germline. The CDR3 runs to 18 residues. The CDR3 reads CASSRTSPGLAGTDTQYF. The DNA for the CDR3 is TGCGCCAGCAGCCGCACATCCCCGGGACTAGCGGGAACAGATACGCAGTATTTT.

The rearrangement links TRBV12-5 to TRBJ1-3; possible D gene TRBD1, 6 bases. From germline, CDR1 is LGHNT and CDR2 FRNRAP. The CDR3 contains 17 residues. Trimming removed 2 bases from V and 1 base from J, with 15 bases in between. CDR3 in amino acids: CASGLTGIGSSGNTIYF. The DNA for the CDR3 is TGTGCTAGTGGTTTGACAGGGATCGGCTCTTCTGGAAACACCATATATTTT.

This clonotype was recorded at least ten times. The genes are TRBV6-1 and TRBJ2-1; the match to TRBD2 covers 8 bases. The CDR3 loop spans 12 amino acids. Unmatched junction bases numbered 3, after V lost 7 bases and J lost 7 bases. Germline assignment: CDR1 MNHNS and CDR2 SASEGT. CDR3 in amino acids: CASTGGGNEQFF. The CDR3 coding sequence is TGTGCCAGCACCGGCGGGGGGAATGAGCAGTTCTTC.

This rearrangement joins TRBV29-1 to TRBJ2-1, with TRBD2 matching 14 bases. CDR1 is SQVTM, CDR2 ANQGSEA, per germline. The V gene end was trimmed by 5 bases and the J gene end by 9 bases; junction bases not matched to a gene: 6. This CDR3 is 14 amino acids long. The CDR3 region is CSVMTSGRESEQFF. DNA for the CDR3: TGCAGCGTTATGACTAGCGGGAGGGAGAGTGAGCAGTTCTTC.

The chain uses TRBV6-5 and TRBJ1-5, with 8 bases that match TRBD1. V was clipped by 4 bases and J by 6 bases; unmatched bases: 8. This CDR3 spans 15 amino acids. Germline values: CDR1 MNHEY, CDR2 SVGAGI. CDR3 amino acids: CASSSDRESSQPQHF. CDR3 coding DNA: TGTGCCAGCAGTTCGGACAGGGAGAGCTCTCAGCCCCAGCATTTT.

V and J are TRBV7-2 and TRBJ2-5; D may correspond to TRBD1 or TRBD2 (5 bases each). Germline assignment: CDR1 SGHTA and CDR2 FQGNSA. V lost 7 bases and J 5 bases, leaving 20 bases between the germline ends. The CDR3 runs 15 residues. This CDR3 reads CASNAAGRTRETQYF. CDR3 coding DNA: TGTGCCAGCAACGCGGCGGGTAGGACAAGGGAGACCCAGTACTTC.

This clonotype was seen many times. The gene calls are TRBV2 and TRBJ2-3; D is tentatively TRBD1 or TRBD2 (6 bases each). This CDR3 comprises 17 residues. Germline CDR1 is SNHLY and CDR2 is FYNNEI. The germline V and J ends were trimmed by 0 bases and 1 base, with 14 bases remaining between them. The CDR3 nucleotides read TGTGCCAGCAGTGAAGCGGTCAGGGGAGGTCGCACAGATACGCAGTATTTT. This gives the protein CASSEAVRGGRTDTQYF.

CDR3 residues: CASSYGDRGRSEAFF. DNA of the CDR3: TGTGCCAGCAGTTATGGGGACAGGGGTCGTTCTGAAGCTTTCTTT. The chain joins TRBV27 to TRBJ1-1; TRBD1 matches 10 bases. This CDR3 contains 15 residues. Germline assignment: CDR1 MNHEY and CDR2 SMNVEV (reference sequence). V lost 4 bases to trimming and J lost 6 bases; unmatched junction nucleotides: 8.